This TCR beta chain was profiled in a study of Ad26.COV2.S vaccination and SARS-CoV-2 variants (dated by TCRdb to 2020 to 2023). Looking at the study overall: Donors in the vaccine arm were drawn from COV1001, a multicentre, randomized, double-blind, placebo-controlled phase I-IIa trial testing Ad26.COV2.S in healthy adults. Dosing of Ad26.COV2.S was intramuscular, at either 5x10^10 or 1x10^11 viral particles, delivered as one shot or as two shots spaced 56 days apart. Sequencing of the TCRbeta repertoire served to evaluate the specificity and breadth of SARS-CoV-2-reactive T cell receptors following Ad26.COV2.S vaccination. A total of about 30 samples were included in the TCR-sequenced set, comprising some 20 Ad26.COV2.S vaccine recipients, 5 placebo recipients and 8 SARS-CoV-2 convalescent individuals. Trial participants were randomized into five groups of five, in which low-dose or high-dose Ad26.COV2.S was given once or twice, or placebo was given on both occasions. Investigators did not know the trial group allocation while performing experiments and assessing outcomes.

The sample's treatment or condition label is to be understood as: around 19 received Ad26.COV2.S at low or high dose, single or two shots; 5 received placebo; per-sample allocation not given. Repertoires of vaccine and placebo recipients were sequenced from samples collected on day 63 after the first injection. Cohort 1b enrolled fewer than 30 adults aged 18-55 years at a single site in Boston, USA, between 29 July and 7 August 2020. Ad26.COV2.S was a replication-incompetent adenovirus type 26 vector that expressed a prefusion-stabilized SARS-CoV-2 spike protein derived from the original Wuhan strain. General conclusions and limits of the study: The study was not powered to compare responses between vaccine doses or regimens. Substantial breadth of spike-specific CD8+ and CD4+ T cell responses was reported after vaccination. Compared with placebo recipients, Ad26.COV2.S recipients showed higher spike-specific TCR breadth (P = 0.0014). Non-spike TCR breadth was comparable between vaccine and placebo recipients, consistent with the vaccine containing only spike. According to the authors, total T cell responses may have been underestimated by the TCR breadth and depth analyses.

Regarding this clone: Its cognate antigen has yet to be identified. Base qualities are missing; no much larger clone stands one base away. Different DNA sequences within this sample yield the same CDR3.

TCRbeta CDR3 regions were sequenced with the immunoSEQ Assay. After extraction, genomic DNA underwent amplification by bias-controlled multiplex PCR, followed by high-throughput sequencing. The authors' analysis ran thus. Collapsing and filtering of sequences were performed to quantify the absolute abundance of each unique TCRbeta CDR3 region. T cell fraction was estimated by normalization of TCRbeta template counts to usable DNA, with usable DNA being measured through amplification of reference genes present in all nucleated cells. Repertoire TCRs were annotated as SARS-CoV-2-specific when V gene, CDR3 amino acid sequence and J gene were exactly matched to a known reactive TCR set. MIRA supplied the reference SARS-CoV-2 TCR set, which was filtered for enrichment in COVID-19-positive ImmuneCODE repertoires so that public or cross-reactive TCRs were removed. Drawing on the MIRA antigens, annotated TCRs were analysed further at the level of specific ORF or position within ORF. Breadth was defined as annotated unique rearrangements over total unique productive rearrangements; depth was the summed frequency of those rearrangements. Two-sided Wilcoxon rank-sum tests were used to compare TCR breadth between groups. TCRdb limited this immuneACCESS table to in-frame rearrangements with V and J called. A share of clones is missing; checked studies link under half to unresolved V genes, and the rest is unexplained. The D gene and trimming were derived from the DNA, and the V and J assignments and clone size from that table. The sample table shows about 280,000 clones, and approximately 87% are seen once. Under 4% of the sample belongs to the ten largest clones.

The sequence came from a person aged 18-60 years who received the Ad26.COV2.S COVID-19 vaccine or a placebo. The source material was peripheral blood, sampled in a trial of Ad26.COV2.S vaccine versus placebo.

The CDR3 protein sequence reads: CASSLAGTGNTEAFF. The nucleotides are TGCGCCAGCAGCTTGGCCGGGACGGGGAACACTGAAGCTTTCTTT. Rearrangement joined TRBV5-1 to TRBJ1-1, with TRBD1 perhaps the D gene, on 5 matching bases. The CDR3 starts with the cysteine, ends with the phenylalanine, and has 15 residues. Of the read, only the CDR3 DNA is kept; its 45 bases are in frame from base 1. V is pared back by 0 bases and J by 1 base, with 10 bases lying between the germline termini. The germline V gene yields SGHRS for CDR1 and YFSETQ for CDR2.